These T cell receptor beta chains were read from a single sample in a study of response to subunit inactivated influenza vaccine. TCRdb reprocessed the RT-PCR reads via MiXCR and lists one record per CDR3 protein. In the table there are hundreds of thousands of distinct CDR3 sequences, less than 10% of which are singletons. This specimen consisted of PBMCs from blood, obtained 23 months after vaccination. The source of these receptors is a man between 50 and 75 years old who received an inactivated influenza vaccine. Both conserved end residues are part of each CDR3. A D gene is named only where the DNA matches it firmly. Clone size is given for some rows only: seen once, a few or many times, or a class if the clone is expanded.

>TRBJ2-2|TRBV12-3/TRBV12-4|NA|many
TGTGCCAGCAGTTTCGGTGGGGGTGACACCGGGGAGCTGTTTTTT
CASSFGGGDTGELFF
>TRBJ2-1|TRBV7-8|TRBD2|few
TGTGCCAGCAGTCGTATGACTAGCGGGAGAAATGAGCAGTTCTTC
CASSRMTSGRNEQFF
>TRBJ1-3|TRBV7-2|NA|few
TGTGCCAGCAGCGCTCCCGGATCACTTTCTGGAAACACCATATATTTT
CASSAPGSLSGNTIYF
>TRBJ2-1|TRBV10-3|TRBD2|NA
TGTGCCATCAGTGAGTCTGGCGGCGGTGCTAGCGGGAGAGGTACGGGTGAGCAGTTCTTC
CAISESGGGASGRGTGEQFF
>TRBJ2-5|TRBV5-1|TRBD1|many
TGTGCCAGCAGCCCGGGACAGGGGCAAGAGACCCAGTACTTC
CASSPGQGQETQYF
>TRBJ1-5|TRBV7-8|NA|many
TGTGCCAGCAGCCCGAGCCTGGGAACCCGCAATCAGCCCCAGCATTTT
CASSPSLGTRNQPQHF
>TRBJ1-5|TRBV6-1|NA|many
TGTGCCAGCAGCACCCGGGGCAATCAGCCCCAGCATTTT
CASSTRGNQPQHF
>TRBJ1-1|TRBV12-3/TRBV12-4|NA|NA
TGTGCCAGCAGTTCACGGTTATCGAACACTGAAGCTTTCTTT
CASSSRLSNTEAFF
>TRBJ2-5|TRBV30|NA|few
TGTGCCTGGAGTGTAAATCGGCGGGAGACCCAGTACTTC
CAWSVNRRETQYF
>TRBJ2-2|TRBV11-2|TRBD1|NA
TGTGCCAGCAGCCTCCGGACAGGGCAACTCACCGGGGAGCTGTTTTTT
CASSLRTGQLTGELFF
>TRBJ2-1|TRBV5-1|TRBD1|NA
TGCGCCAGCAGCTCTGGGGGACAGGGGTTCGGTGAGCAGTTCTTC
CASSSGGQGFGEQFF
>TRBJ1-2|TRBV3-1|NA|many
TGTGCCAGCAGCCCCATACAGGGTGGCTATGGCTACACCTTC
CASSPIQGGYGYTF
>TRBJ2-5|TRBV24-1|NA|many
TGTGCCACCAGCTTCTGGCAGCAGGAGACCCAGTACTTC
CATSFWQQETQYF
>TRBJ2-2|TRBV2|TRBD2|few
TGTGCCAGCAGTTCGACTAGCGGGAGGGCCGGCGGGGAGCTGTTTTTT
CASSSTSGRAGGELFF
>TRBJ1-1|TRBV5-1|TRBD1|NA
TGCGCCAGCAGCTTGGAAGCAGGGGGCTACAATGAAGCTTTCTTT
CASSLEAGGYNEAFF
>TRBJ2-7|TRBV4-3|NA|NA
TGCGCCAGCAGCCAATCATGGACCAGCTCCTACGAGCAGTACTTC
CASSQSWTSSYEQYF
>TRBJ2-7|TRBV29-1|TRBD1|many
TGCAGCGTTCGTGTGCGCACAGGGGAGACCTACGAGCAGTACTTC
CSVRVRTGETYEQYF
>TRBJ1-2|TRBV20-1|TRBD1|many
TGCAGTGTCGCGACAGGGGGCGGCTATGGCTACACCTTC
CSVATGGGYGYTF
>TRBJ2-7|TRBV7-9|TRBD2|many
TGTGCCAGCAGCGCATCGGGACTAGCGGGAGAAGAGCAGTACTTC
CASSASGLAGEEQYF
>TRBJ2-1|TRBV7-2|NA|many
TGTGCCAGCAGCTTAGGAGGGTCAATAGCCAATGAGCAGTTCTTC
CASSLGGSIANEQFF
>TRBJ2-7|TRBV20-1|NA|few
TGCAGTGCTAGAGGTCAGGGGAAGCTGCCCTTCGAGCAGTACTTC
CSARGQGKLPFEQYF
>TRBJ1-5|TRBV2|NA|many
TGTGCCAGCAGTGAACAGGTTCAGCGGCCCCAGCATTTT
CASSEQVQRPQHF
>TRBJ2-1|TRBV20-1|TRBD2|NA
TGCAGTGAGGCGAAGGCTAGCGGGGGCTACAATGAGCAGTTCTTC
CSEAKASGGYNEQFF
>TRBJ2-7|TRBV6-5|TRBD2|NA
TGTGCCAGCAGTTACGGTAGCGGGGCTTACTACGAGCAGTACTTC
CASSYGSGAYYEQYF
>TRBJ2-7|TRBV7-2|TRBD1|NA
TGTGCCAGCAGTTACGACAGGGGGTTTAACGAGCAGTACTTC
CASSYDRGFNEQYF
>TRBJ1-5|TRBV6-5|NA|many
TGTGCCAGCAGTTGGGGAGGAGGGACCAATCAGCCCCAGCATTTT
CASSWGGGTNQPQHF
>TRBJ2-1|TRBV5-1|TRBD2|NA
TGCGCCAGCAGCTTGCAGACTAGCTCCAATGAGCAGTTCTTC
CASSLQTSSNEQFF
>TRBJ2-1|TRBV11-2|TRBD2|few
TGTGCCAGCAGCTTAGAAGCGGGGGGCGGCGAGCAGTTCTTC
CASSLEAGGGEQFF
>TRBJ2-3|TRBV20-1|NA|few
TGCAGTGCAAACAGGGAGTGGACAGATACGCAGTATTTT
CSANREWTDTQYF
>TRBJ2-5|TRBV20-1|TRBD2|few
TGCAGTGCTAGGTCTAGCGGGACCGGGACCCAGTACTTC
CSARSSGTGTQYF
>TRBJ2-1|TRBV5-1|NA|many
TGCGCCAGCAGTTCAACAGCGGCCAGCTCCTACAATGAGCAGTTCTTC
CASSSTAASSYNEQFF
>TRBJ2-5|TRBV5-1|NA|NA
TGCGCCAGCAGCCCGACGAAGGAGGCAGAGACCCAGTACTTC
CASSPTKEAETQYF